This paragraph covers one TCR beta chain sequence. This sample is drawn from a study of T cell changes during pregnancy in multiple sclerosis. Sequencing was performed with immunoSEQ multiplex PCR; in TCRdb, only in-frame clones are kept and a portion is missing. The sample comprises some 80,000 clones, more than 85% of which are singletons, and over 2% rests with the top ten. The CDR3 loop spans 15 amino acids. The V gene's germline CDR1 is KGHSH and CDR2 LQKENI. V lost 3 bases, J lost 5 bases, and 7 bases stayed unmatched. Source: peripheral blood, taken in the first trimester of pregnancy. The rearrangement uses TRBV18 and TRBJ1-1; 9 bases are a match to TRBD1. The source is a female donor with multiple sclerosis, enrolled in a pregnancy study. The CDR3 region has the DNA TGTGCCAGCTCACCTCGGACAGGGGTTGGGACTGAAGCTTTCTTT. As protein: CASSPRTGVGTEAFF.